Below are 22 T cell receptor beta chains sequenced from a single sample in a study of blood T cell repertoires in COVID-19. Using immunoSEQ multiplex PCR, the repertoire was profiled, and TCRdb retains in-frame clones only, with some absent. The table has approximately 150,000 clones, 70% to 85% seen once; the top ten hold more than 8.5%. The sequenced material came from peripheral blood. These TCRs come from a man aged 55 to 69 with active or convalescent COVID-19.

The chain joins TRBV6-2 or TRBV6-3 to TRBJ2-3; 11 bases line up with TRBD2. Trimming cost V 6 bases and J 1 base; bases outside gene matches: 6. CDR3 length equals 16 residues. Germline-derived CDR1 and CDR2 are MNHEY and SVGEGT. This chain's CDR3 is CASSRLAGYGTDTQYF. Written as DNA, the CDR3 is TGTGCCAGCAGCAGACTAGCGGGATATGGCACAGATACGCAGTATTTT.

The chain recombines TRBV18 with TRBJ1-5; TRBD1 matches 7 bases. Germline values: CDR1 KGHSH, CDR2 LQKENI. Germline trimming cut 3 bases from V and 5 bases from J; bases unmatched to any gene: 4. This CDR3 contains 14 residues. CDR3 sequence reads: CASSPDREYQPQHF. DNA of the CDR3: TGTGCCAGCTCACCTGACAGGGAATATCAGCCCCAGCATTTT.

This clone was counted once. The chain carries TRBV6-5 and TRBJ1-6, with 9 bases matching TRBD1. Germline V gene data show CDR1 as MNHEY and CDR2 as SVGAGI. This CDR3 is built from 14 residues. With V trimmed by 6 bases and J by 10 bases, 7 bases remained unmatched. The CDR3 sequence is CASRWTGEGSPLHF. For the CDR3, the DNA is TGTGCCAGCAGATGGACAGGGGAAGGATCACCCCTCCACTTT.

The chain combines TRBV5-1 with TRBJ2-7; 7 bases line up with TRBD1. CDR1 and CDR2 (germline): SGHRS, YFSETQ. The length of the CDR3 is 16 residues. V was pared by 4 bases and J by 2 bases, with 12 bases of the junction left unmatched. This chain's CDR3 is CASSTYPGQPAYEQYF. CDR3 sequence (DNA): TGCGCCAGCAGCACTTACCCGGGACAGCCCGCCTACGAGCAGTACTTC.

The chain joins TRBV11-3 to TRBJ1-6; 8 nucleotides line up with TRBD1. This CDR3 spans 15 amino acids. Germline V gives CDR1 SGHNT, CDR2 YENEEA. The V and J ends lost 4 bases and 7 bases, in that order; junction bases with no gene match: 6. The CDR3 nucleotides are TGTGCCAGCAGCTCGCAGACAGGGGCCAATTCACCCCTCCACTTT. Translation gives CASSSQTGANSPLHF.

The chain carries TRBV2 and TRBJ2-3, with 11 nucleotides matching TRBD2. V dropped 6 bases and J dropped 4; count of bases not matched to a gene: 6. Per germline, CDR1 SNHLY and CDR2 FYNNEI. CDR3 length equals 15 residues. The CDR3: CASRLLAGVADTQYF. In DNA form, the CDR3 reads TGTGCCAGCAGACTACTAGCGGGGGTAGCAGATACGCAGTATTTT.

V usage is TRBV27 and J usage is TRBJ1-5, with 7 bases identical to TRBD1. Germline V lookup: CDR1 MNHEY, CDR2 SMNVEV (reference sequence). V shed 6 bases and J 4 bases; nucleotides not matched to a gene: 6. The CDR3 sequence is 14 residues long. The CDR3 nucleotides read TGTGCCAGCAGGGACCCGACAGGGAATCAGCCCCAGCATTTT. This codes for CASRDPTGNQPQHF.

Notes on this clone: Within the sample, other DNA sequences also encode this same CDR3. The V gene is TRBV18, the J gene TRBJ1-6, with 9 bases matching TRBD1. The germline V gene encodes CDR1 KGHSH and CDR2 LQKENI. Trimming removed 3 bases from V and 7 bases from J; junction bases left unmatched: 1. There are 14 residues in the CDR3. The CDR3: CASSPDRGNSPLHF. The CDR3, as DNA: TGTGCCAGCTCACCGGACAGGGGAAATTCACCCCTCCACTTT.

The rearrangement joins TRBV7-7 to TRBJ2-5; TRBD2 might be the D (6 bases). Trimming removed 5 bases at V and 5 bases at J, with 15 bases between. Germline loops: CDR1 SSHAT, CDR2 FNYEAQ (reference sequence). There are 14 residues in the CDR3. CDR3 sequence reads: CASSEPGLLETQYF. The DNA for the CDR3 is TGTGCCAGCAGCGAACCGGGACTTCTGGAGACCCAGTACTTC.

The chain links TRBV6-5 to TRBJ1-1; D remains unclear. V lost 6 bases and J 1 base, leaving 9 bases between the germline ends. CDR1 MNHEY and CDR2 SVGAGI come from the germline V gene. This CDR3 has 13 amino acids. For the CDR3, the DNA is TGTGCCAGCAGACCCCGGGGGAACACTGAAGCTTTCTTT. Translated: CASRPRGNTEAFF.

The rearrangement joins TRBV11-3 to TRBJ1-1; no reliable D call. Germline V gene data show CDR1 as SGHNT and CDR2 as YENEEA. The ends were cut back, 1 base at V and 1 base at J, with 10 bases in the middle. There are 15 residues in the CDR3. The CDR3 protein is CASSLGLGRNTEAFF. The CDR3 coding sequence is TGTGCCAGCAGCTTAGGTTTAGGGAGGAACACTGAAGCTTTCTTT.

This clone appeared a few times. The CDR3 is CASSGHGLGQVWGHDNSPLHF. The CDR3 DNA reads TGTGCCAGCAGCGGGCATGGACTGGGACAGGTCTGGGGCCACGATAATTCACCCCTCCACTTT. The chain combines TRBV9 with TRBJ1-6; 8 positions agree with TRBD1. With 3 bases clipped from V and 5 bases from J, the junction kept 22 bases outside the gene matches. Germline CDR1 SGDLS, CDR2 YYNGEE. The CDR3 sequence is 21 residues long.

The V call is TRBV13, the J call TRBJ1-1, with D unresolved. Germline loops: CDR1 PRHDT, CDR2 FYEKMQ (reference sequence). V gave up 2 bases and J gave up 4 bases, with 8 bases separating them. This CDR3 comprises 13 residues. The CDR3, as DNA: TGTGCCAGCAGCTTATCGCCGGGCACTGAAGCTTTCTTT. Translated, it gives CASSLSPGTEAFF.

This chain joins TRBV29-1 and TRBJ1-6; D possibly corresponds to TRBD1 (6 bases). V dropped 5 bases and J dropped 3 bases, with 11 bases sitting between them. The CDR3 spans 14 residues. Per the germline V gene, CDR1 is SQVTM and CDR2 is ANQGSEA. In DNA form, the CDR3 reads TGCAGCGTTCAGGAGGACAGCTATAATTCACCCCTCCACTTT. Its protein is CSVQEDSYNSPLHF.

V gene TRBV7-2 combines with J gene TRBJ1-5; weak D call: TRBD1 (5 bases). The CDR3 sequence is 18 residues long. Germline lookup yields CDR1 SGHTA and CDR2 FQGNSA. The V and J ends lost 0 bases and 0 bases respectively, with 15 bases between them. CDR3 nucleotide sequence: TGTGCCAGCAGCTTAGCGTCCGGGGGTCCCTATAGCAATCAGCCCCAGCATTTT. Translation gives CASSLASGGPYSNQPQHF.

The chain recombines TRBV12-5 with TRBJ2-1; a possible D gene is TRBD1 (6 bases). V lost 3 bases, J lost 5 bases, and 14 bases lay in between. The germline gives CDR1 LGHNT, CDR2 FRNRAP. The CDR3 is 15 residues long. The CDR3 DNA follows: TGTGCTAGTGGTTTTTGGGGGCCGGGGAACAATGAGCAGTTCTTC. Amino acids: CASGFWGPGNNEQFF.

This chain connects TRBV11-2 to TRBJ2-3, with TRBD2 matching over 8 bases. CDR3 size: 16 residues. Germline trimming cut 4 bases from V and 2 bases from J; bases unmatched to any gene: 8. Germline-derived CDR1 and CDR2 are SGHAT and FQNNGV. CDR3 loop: CASSSTGGAYTDTQYF. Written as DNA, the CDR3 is TGTGCCAGCAGCTCCACCGGGGGGGCCTACACAGATACGCAGTATTTT.

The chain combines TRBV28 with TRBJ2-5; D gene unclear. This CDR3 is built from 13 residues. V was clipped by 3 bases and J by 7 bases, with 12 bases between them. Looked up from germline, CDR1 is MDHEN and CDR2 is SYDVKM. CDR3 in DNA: TGTGCCAGCAGTTTGGGCTCCCCGAGGACCCAGTACTTC. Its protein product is CASSLGSPRTQYF.

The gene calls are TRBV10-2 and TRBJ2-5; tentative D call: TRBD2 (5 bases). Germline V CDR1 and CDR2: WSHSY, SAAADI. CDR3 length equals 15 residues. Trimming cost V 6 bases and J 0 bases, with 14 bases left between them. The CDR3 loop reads CASRGARGYQETQYF. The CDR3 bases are TGCGCCAGCAGGGGCGCTCGAGGGTACCAAGAGACCCAGTACTTC.

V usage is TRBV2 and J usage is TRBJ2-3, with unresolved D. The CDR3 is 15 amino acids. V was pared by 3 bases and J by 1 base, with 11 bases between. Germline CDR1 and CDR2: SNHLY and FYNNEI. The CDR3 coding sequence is TGTGCCAGCAGTGATAGTCTTCGCGGCACAGATACGCAGTATTTT. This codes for CASSDSLRGTDTQYF.

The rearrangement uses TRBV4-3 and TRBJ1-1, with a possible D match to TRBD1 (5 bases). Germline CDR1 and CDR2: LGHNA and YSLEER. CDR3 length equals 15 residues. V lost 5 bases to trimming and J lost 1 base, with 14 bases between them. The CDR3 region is CASSAGPMTNTEAFF. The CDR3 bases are TGCGCCAGCAGCGCGGGACCCATGACGAACACTGAAGCTTTCTTT.

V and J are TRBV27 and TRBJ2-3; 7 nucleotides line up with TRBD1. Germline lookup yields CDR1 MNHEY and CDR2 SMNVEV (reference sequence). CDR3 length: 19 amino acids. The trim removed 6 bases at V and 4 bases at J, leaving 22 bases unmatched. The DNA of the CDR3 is TGTGCCAGCAGCCTAGTCCCAACGGGACAGTTCAAGGCCCCAGATACGCAGTATTTT. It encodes CASSLVPTGQFKAPDTQYF.